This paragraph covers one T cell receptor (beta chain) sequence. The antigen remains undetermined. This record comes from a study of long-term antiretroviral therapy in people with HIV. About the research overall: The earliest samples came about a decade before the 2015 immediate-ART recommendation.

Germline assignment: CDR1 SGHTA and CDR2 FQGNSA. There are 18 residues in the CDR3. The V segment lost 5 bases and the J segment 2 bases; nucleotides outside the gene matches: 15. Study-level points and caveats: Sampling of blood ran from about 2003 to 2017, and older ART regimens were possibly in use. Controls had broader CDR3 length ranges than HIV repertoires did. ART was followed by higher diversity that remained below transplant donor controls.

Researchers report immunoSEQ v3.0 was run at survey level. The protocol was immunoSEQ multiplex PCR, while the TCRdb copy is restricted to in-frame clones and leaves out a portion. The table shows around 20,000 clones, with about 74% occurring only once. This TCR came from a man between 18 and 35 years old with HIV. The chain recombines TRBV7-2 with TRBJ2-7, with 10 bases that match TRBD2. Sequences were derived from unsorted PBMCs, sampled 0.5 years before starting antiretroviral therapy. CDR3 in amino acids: CASSKGYSGTSVPYEQYF. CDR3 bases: TGTGCCAGCAGCAAAGGATATTCCGGGACTAGCGTTCCCTACGAGCAGTACTTC.